The 14 T cell receptor beta chains below all came from one sample that was sequenced in a study of CD8 T cells in Susac syndrome. RNA in amounts of about 0.5 to 1 ug was reverse transcribed with random hexamers. TCRdb itself ran the immunoSEQ multiplex PCR reads through MiXCR, one entry per CDR3 protein. The data show roughly 300,000 distinct CDR3 sequences, approximately 84% seen once. Material for sequencing was CD8+ T cells from PBMCs. These receptors came from a human donor with multiple sclerosis.

This chain connects TRBV12-3 or TRBV12-4 to TRBJ2-6, with D perhaps TRBD2 (5 bases). Trimming stripped 6 bases from V and 1 base from J, with 19 bases between. There are 18 residues in the CDR3. The CDR3 DNA is TGTGCCAGCAGCTTCCGGACTGGGGTCGCGTCTGGGGCCAACGTCCTGACTTTC. Its translation is CASSFRTGVASGANVLTF.

J is TRBJ2-7 and V is TRBV4-2, with a tentative D call TRBD2 (5 bases). Germline lookup yields CDR1 LGHNA and CDR2 YNFKEQ. This CDR3 region has 14 residues. The V end was cut by 4 bases, the J end by 3 bases, with 13 bases between. CDR3 DNA: TGTGCCAGCAGCCTGAAGGGAGCTCTCTACGAGCAGTACTTC. Translating it yields CASSLKGALYEQYF.

This clonotype showed up just a few times. This chain connects TRBV7-6 to TRBJ2-7; D is unclear. This CDR3 contains 13 residues. The V gene's germline CDR1 is SGHVS and CDR2 FNYEAQ. The V end lost 0 bases, the J end lost 5 bases, and 8 bases lay between the germline ends. The CDR3 DNA sequence: TGTGCCAGCAGCTTAGCAATTGGGGACGAGCAGTACTTC. Translation gives CASSLAIGDEQYF.

The V call is TRBV28, the J call TRBJ1-1, with D possibly matching TRBD1 (5 bases). Looked up from germline, CDR1 is MDHEN and CDR2 is SYDVKM. The CDR3 contains 14 residues. V gave up 4 bases and J gave up 1 base, with 10 bases separating them. CDR3 sequence: CASSYITGNTEAFF. For the CDR3, the DNA is TGTGCCAGCAGTTACATCACAGGGAACACTGAAGCTTTCTTT.

This chain links TRBV29-1 with TRBJ2-7; D possibly matches TRBD1 or TRBD2 (5 bases each). Trimming stripped 5 bases from V and 2 bases from J, with 13 bases between. Germline values: CDR1 SQVTM, CDR2 ANQGSEA. The CDR3 loop spans 13 amino acids. CDR3 loop: CSVLRDGAYEQYF. CDR3 nucleotide sequence: TGCAGCGTTCTCCGGGACGGAGCCTACGAGCAGTACTTC.

V is TRBV29-1 and J is TRBJ2-2; a weak D match, TRBD1 (5 bases). The CDR3 is 14 amino acids. Germline CDR1 is SQVTM and CDR2 is ANQGSEA. Trimming removed 2 bases at V and 5 bases at J, with 12 bases between. CDR3 in amino acids: CSVETTEKTGELFF. DNA for the CDR3: TGCAGCGTTGAAACGACAGAGAAAACCGGGGAGCTGTTTTTT.

The V call is TRBV29-1, the J call TRBJ2-3, with D possibly matching TRBD2 (5 bases). From germline, CDR1 is SQVTM and CDR2 ANQGSEA. Trimming took off 8 bases at V and 5 bases at J, with 20 bases between the two ends. CDR3 length: 14 amino acids. The DNA for the CDR3 is TGCAGCCCCTACGGCGGATTAGCGCAAGATACGCAGTATTTT. Translating gives CSPYGGLAQDTQYF.

The chain combines TRBV7-9 with TRBJ1-3, with D possibly matching TRBD1 (5 bases). Trimming removed 8 bases from V and 0 bases from J, with 8 bases in between. The CDR3 has 13 residues. The germline gives CDR1 SEHNR, CDR2 FQNEAQ (reference sequence). The CDR3 spells CASVTGSGNTIYF. CDR3 nucleotide sequence: TGTGCCAGCGTCACAGGCTCTGGAAACACCATATATTTT.

V gene TRBV19 combines with J gene TRBJ1-1; possible D gene TRBD1, 5 bases. The CDR3 extends over 14 amino acids. In germline, CDR1 is LNHDA, CDR2 SQIVND (reference sequence). Trimming took 7 bases from V and 0 from J, leaving 12 bases between them. In DNA form, the CDR3 reads TGTGCCAGTAATCTTGACAGTCTGAACACTGAAGCTTTCTTT. Protein product: CASNLDSLNTEAFF.

The sample holds a few counts of this clonotype. The V and J genes are TRBV9 and TRBJ2-7; a weak D match, TRBD1 (6 bases). CDR1 is SGDLS, CDR2 YYNGEE, per germline. The CDR3 consists of 13 residues. Trimming removed 4 bases from V and 3 bases from J, with 11 bases in between. CDR3 loop: CASSQGRGYEQYF. In DNA form, the CDR3 reads TGTGCCAGCAGCCAGGGGCGAGGCTACGAGCAGTACTTC.

This clonotype has just one count. The chain links TRBV27 to TRBJ1-2; TRBD1 aligns across 9 bases. The CDR3 length is 17 residues. The V gene end was trimmed by 4 bases and the J gene end by 8 bases; junction bases not matched to a gene: 17. In germline, CDR1 is MNHEY, CDR2 SMNVEV (reference sequence). The CDR3 sequence is CASSSLGTGPSLEGYTF. The CDR3 DNA reads as TGTGCCAGCAGTTCCCTCGGGACAGGGCCTTCCCTAGAGGGCTACACCTTC.

With respect to this clonotype: The junction and the germline gene differ at one end; a read error may be behind it. The chain recombines TRBV20-1 with TRBJ2-3, with TRBD2 matching 8 bases. The length of the CDR3 is 18 residues. Germline V lookup: CDR1 DFQATT, CDR2 SNEGSKA (reference sequence). The CDR3 reads CSAREQGLAGFYGDTQYF. In nucleotides, the CDR3 is TGCAGTGCGAGAGAACAGGGTTTAGCGGGATTCTACGGAGATACGCAGTATTTT.

The V gene is TRBV7-8, the J gene TRBJ2-5; no clear D. V lost 8 bases to trimming and J lost 4 bases, with 23 bases between them. This CDR3 is 16 amino acids long. Looked up from germline, CDR1 is SGHVS and CDR2 is FQNEAQ. DNA for the CDR3: TGTGCCAGCCGCGAAGTACCCCCGACGGTGAGAGAGACCCAGTACTTC. It is translated as CASREVPPTVRETQYF.

The chain is built from TRBV27 and TRBJ2-2; D is undetermined. This CDR3 has 13 residues. Trimming shortened V by 5 bases and J by 6 bases, and 10 bases separated the two germline ends. The germline V gene has CDR1 MNHEY and CDR2 SMNVEV (reference sequence). CDR3 sequence reads: CASSATLAGELFF. In DNA form, the CDR3 reads TGTGCCAGCAGTGCAACCCTAGCCGGGGAGCTGTTTTTT.